The present T cell receptor (beta chain) was sequenced within a study of cytomegalovirus exposure and HLA in healthy donors. Study-wide context: Researchers previously reported finding some 110 million unique TCR beta sequences from around 200 million T cells.

Vbeta (60) and Jbeta (13) primers were used in the PCR. Profiled with immunoSEQ multiplex PCR; TCRdb holds only in-frame clones, not every one. The sample records 150,000 to 200,000 clones, over 65% being singletons. Sequenced: PBMCs. This sequence was found in a man aged 18 to 30 in good health and CMV-seropositive.

As DNA, the CDR3 is TGCAGCGTTGATAGCGCGGATCGCACAGATACGCAGTATTTT. It specifies CSVDSADRTDTQYF. The V and J genes are TRBV29-1 and TRBJ2-3, with D maybe TRBD2 (5 bases). CDR1 is SQVTM, CDR2 ANQGSEA, per germline. Trimming stripped 3 bases from V and 1 base from J, with 11 bases between. The CDR3 has 14 residues.